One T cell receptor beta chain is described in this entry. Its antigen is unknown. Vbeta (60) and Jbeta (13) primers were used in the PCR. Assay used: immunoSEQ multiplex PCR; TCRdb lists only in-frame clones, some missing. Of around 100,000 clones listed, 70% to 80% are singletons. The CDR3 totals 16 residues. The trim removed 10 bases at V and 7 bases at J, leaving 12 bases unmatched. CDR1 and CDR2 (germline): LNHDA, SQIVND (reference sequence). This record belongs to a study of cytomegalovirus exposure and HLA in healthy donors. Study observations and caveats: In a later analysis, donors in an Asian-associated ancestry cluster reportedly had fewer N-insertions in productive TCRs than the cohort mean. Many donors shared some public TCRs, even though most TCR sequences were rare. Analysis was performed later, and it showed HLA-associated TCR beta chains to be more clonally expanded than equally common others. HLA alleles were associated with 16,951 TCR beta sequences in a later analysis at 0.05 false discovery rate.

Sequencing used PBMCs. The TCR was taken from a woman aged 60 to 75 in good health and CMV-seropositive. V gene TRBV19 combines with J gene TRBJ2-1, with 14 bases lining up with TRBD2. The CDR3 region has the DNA TGTGCCACTTCAATTGGGACTAGCGGGGGTGAAAATGAGCAGTTCTTC. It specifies CATSIGTSGGENEQFF.